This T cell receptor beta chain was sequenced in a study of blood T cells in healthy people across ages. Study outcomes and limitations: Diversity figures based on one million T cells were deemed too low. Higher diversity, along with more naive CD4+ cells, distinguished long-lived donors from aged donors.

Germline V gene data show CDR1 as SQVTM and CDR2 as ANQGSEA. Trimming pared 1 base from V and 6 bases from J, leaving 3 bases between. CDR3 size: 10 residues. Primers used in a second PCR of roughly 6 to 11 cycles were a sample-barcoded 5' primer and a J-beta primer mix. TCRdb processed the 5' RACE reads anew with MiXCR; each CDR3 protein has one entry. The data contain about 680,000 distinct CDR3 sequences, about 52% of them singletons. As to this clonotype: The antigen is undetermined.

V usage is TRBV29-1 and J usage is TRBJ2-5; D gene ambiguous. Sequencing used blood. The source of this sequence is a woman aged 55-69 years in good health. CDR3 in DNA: TGCAGCGTTGAAGGACAGACCCAGTACTTC. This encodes CSVEGQTQYF.